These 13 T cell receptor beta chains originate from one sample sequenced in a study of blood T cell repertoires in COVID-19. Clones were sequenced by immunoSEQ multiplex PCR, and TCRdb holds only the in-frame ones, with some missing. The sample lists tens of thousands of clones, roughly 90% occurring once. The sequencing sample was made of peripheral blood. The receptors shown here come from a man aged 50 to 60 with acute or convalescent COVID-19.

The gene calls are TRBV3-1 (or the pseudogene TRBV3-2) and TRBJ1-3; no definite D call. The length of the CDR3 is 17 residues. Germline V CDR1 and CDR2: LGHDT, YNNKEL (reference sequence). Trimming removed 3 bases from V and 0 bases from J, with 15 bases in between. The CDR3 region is CASSHRPALTSGNTIYF. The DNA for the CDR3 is TGTGCCAGCAGCCATAGGCCAGCGCTGACCTCTGGAAACACCATATATTTT.

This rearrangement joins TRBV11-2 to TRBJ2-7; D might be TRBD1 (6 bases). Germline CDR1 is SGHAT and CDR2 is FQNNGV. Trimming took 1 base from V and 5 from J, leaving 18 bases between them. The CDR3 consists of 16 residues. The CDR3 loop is CASSLVIRGPPHEQYF. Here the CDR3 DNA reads TGTGCCAGCAGCTTAGTAATCAGGGGCCCCCCCCACGAGCAGTACTTC.

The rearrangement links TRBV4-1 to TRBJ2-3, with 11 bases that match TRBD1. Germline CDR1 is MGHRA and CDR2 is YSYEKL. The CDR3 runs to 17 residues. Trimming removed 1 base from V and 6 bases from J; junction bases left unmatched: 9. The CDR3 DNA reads TGCGCCAGCAGCCAAGTCCCCGGACAGGGGGCGTATGATACGCAGTATTTT. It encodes CASSQVPGQGAYDTQYF.

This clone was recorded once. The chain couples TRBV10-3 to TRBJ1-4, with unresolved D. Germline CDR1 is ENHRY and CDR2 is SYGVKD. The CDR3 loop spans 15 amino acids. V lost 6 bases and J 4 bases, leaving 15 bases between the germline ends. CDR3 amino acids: CAISASGIGNEKLFF. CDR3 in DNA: TGTGCCATCAGCGCTTCCGGGATAGGTAATGAAAAACTGTTTTTT.

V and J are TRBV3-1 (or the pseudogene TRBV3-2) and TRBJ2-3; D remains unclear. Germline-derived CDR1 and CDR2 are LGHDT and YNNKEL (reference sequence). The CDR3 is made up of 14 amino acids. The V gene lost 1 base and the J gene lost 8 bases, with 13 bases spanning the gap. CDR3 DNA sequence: TGTGCCAGCAGCCAAGGCACAACCCCTGGTACGCAGTATTTT. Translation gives CASSQGTTPGTQYF.

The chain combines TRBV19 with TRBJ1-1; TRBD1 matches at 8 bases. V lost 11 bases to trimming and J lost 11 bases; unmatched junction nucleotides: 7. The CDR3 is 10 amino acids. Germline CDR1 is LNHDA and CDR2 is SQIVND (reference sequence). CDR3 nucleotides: TGTGCCCCCGAGGGGGACAGGGCTTTCTTT. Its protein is CAPEGDRAFF.

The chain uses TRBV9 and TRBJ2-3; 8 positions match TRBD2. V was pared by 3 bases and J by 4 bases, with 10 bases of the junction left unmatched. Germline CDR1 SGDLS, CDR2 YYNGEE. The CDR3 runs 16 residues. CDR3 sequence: CASSDPAGVGADTQYF. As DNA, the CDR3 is TGTGCCAGCAGCGATCCAGCGGGGGTCGGGGCAGATACGCAGTATTTT.

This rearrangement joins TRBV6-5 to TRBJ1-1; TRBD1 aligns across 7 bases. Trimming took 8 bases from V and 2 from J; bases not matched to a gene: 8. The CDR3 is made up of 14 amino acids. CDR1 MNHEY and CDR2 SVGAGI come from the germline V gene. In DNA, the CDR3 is TGTGCCAGCTCCCGGGACAGCATCAACACTGAAGCTTTCTTT. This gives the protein CASSRDSINTEAFF.

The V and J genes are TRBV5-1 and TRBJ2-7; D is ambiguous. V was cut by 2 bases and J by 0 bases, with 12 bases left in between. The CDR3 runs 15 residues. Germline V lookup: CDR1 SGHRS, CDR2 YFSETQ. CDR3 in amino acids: CASSLLTVSSYEQYF. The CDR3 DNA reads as TGCGCCAGCAGCTTACTAACGGTGAGCTCCTACGAGCAGTACTTC.

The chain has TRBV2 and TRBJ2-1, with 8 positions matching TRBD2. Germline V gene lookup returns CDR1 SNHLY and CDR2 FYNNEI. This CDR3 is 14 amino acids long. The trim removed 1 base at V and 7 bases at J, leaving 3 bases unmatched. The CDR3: CASSEVRGANEQFF. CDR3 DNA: TGTGCCAGCAGTGAAGTGCGGGGGGCAAATGAGCAGTTCTTC.

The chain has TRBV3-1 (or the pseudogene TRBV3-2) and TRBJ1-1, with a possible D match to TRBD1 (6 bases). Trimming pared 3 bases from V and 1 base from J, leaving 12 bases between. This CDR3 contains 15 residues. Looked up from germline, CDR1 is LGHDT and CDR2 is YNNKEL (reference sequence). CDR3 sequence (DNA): TGTGCCAGCAGCCAGAACTTAGGGGGGAACACTGAAGCTTTCTTT. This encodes CASSQNLGGNTEAFF.

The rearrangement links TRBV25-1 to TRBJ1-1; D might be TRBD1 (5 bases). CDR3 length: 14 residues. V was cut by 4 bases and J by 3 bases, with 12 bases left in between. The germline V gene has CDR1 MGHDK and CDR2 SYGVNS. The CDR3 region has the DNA TGTGCCAGCAGTGCTGCAGGGTTTTACACTGAAGCTTTCTTT. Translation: CASSAAGFYTEAFF.

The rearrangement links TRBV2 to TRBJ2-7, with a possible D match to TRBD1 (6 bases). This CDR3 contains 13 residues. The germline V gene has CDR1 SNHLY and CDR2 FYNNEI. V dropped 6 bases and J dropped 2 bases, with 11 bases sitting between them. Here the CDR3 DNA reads TGTGCCAGCAGCCGACAGGAACCCTACGAGCAGTACTTC. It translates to CASSRQEPYEQYF.